A single sample is the source of the 25 T cell receptor beta chains below, sequenced in a study of response to subunit inactivated influenza vaccine. TCRdb re-analysed the RT-PCR reads in MiXCR, keeping a single row per CDR3 protein. The data show about 530,000 distinct CDR3 sequences, roughly 13% seen once. The sample here was PBMCs from blood, taken roughly 48 days after vaccination. All receptors derive from a man aged 50-60 years who received an inactivated influenza vaccine.

This clonotype was observed at least ten times. The V gene is TRBV6-6, the J gene TRBJ2-1; a weak D match, TRBD1 (5 bases). The CDR3 spans 13 residues. CDR1 and CDR2 (germline): MNHNY, SVGAGI (reference sequence). V gave up 4 bases and J gave up 7 bases, with 11 bases separating them. CDR3: CASSSPPGNEQFF. DNA for the CDR3: TGTGCCAGCAGTTCCCCCCCAGGGAATGAGCAGTTCTTC.

The rearrangement links TRBV20-1 to TRBJ2-7; D not resolved. This CDR3 region has 13 residues. Trimming pared 4 bases from V and 2 bases from J, leaving 12 bases between. Germline V gene sequence: CDR1 DFQATT, CDR2 SNEGSKA (reference sequence). The CDR3 region is CSATPMGTYEQYF. The CDR3 DNA follows: TGCAGTGCTACCCCGATGGGGACCTACGAGCAGTACTTC.

In its sample, this clonotype was seen a few times. The V and J genes are TRBV11-2 and TRBJ2-2; D ambiguous. The germline V gene has CDR1 SGHAT and CDR2 FQNNGV. Between the trimmed V and J ends, which lost 5 bases and 4 bases, there was a span of 14 bases. This CDR3 contains 15 residues. In DNA form, the CDR3 reads TGTGCCAGCAGCGTGATAGAACGTTTCACCGGGGAGCTGTTTTTT. Translated: CASSVIERFTGELFF.

This clonotype was observed many times. J is TRBJ2-7 and V is TRBV5-1; the D call may be TRBD1 or TRBD2 (6 bases each). The V end lost 5 bases, the J end lost 2 bases, and 11 bases lay between the germline ends. The length of the CDR3 is 13 residues. Germline loops: CDR1 SGHRS, CDR2 YFSETQ. The CDR3 bases are TGCGCCAGCAGTAAAGGGGGGACCTACGAGCAGTACTTC. This codes for CASSKGGTYEQYF.

This CDR3 is CASSLGPSGVYNEQFF. The CDR3 coding sequence is TGCGCCAGCAGCTTGGGGCCTAGCGGCGTTTACAATGAGCAGTTCTTC. The genes are TRBV5-1 and TRBJ2-1; 7 bases match TRBD2. J gave up 4 bases and V 0 bases, and 7 bases lay outside the gene matches. Germline CDR1 reads SGHRS; CDR2 reads YFSETQ. This CDR3 is 16 amino acids long.

This clonotype showed up just once. V is TRBV7-2 and J is TRBJ2-7; D remains ambiguous. Germline lookup yields CDR1 SGHTA and CDR2 FQGNSA. V shed 2 bases and J shed 3 bases, with 14 bases lying between them. The CDR3 has 15 amino acids. CDR3: CASSLRYVAVYEQYF. As DNA, the CDR3 is TGTGCCAGCAGCTTACGGTATGTCGCGGTCTACGAGCAGTACTTC.

The J gene is TRBJ1-2, the V gene TRBV5-5; D uncertain. The CDR3 is 15 amino acids. Deletions cut 0 bases from V and 4 bases from J, with 13 bases between. Germline CDR1 SGHKS, CDR2 YYEKEE (reference sequence). CDR3 nucleotides: TGTGCCAGCAGCTTGGTTACGGGGATCGGCTATGGCTACACCTTC. Translated, it gives CASSLVTGIGYGYTF. The whole variable domain, remainder taken from reference TRBV5-5 and TRBJ1-2, is DAGVTQSPTHLIKTRGQQVTLRCSPISGHKSVSWYQQVLGQGPQFIFQYYEKEERGRGNFPDRFSARQFPNYSSELNVNALLLGDSALYLCASSLVTGIGYGYTFGSGTRLTVV.

This rearrangement joins TRBV11-2 to TRBJ1-1; weak D call: TRBD1 (6 bases). CDR3 length equals 13 residues. Germline CDR1 is SGHAT and CDR2 is FQNNGV. The V end was cut by 1 base, the J end by 8 bases, with 11 bases between. In DNA, the CDR3 is TGTGCCAGCAGCTTAGTGGGGGGGCAGGAAGCTTTCTTT. Translation: CASSLVGGQEAFF.

V gene TRBV4-2 combines with J gene TRBJ2-4; a weak D match, TRBD2 (6 bases). Trimming took 0 bases from V and 5 from J, leaving 14 bases between them. CDR3 length: 16 amino acids. Germline values: CDR1 LGHNA, CDR2 YNFKEQ. CDR3 in DNA: TGTGCCAGCAGCCAAGATGAGACTAGGAACGAAAACATTCAGTACTTC. Its protein is CASSQDETRNENIQYF.

The chain is built from TRBV7-9 and TRBJ2-5; TRBD2 aligns across 12 bases. This CDR3 contains 14 residues. V lost 3 bases to trimming and J lost 6 bases; unmatched junction nucleotides: 2. Germline V gene sequence: CDR1 SEHNR, CDR2 FQNEAQ (reference sequence). CDR3 DNA: TGTGCCAGCAGCTTGACTAGCGGGAGAAAGACCCAGTACTTC. It codes for CASSLTSGRKTQYF.

This clonotype was found a few times. The gene calls are TRBV5-1 and TRBJ2-2, with 8 bases matching TRBD1. Germline V CDR1 and CDR2: SGHRS, YFSETQ. This CDR3 contains 15 residues. The trim removed 3 bases at V and 2 bases at J, leaving 3 bases unmatched. The CDR3 DNA reads as TGCGCCAGCAGCTGGGGACAGGCCAACACCGGGGAGCTGTTTTTT. Encoded protein: CASSWGQANTGELFF.

This sequence joins TRBV11-2 and TRBJ1-6, with D possibly matching TRBD1 (5 bases). In germline, CDR1 is SGHAT, CDR2 FQNNGV. Trimming removed 0 bases from V and 10 bases from J, with 13 bases in between. The length of the CDR3 is 15 residues. The DNA of the CDR3 is TGTGCCAGCAGCTTAGATTGGGGCGCCGGGTCACCCCTCCACTTT. It codes for CASSLDWGAGSPLHF.

This clonotype has just a few counts. The chain is built from TRBV5-1 and TRBJ2-1, with D tentatively TRBD2 (7 bases). The CDR3 contains 15 residues. Germline V gene lookup returns CDR1 SGHRS and CDR2 YFSETQ. The V gene lost 3 bases and the J gene lost 5 bases, with 15 bases spanning the gap. As DNA, the CDR3 is TGCGCCAGCAGCTCGAGGGGGGGGTATGACAATGAGCAGTTCTTC. It yields the protein CASSSRGGYDNEQFF.

The V and J genes are TRBV6-2 or TRBV6-3 and TRBJ1-1, with D unclear. Trimming removed 6 bases at V and 10 bases at J, with 18 bases between. The CDR3 contains 13 residues. Per the germline V gene, CDR1 is MNHEY and CDR2 is SVGEGT. CDR3 coding DNA: TGTGCCAGCAGATTTACTCAGGTCGCGGGAGCTTTCTTT. Amino acid sequence: CASRFTQVAGAFF.

This clonotype was observed many times. This chain connects TRBV12-3 or TRBV12-4 to TRBJ2-3, with a tentative D call TRBD2 (6 bases). The length of the CDR3 is 17 residues. Between the trimmed V and J ends, which lost 5 bases and 0 bases, there was a span of 18 bases. The CDR3 sequence: CASSTRPLATSTDTQYF. For the CDR3, the DNA is TGTGCCAGCAGTACCCGACCCCTAGCGACTAGCACAGATACGCAGTATTTT.

This clonotype was observed a handful of times. The chain couples TRBV5-1 to TRBJ2-3; unclear D gene. This CDR3 comprises 14 residues. The V and J ends lost 4 bases and 0 bases respectively, with 9 bases between them. CDR1 and CDR2 (germline): SGHRS, YFSETQ. This CDR3 reads CASSPERSTDTQYF. The CDR3 DNA is TGCGCCAGCAGCCCGGAGAGGAGCACAGATACGCAGTATTTT.

This clonotype was detected only a few times. V is TRBV11-1 and J is TRBJ2-1; D could derive from TRBD1 or TRBD2 (5 bases each). This CDR3 is built from 14 residues. CDR1 and CDR2 from the germline V gene are SGHAT and FQDESV (reference sequence). Trimming shortened V by 5 bases and J by 2 bases, and 10 bases separated the two germline ends. This CDR3 is CASSRDGPYNEQFF. The CDR3 bases are TGTGCCAGCAGCAGGGACGGACCCTACAATGAGCAGTTCTTC.

In this sample, this clonotype turned up a few times. The chain links TRBV20-1 to TRBJ1-4, with a possible D match to TRBD1 (6 bases). Trimming removed 8 bases at V and 7 bases at J, with 17 bases between. The germline gives CDR1 DFQATT, CDR2 SNEGSKA (reference sequence). The CDR3 extends over 13 amino acids. CDR3 sequence: CSPEGAGVEKLFF. In nucleotides, the CDR3 is TGCAGTCCCGAAGGGGCAGGGGTTGAAAAACTGTTTTTT.

This sequence joins TRBV20-1 and TRBJ2-3, with D maybe TRBD2 (7 bases). This CDR3 has 15 residues. Deletions cut 6 bases from V and 2 bases from J, with 18 bases between. Germline V gene data show CDR1 as DFQATT and CDR2 as SNEGSKA (reference sequence). This CDR3 is CSASGAGAYTDTQYF. The CDR3 region has the DNA TGCAGTGCGAGTGGGGCGGGGGCGTACACAGATACGCAGTATTTT.

The chain is built from TRBV25-1 and TRBJ2-3, with D possibly TRBD2 on 6 matching bases. The V gene's germline CDR1 is MGHDK and CDR2 SYGVNS. V dropped 4 bases and J dropped 0 bases, with 14 bases sitting between them. This CDR3 is 16 amino acids long. This CDR3 reads CASSAQSGTSTDTQYF. The CDR3 coding sequence is TGTGCCAGCAGTGCCCAATCCGGGACTAGCACAGATACGCAGTATTTT. The full variable domain, rest sourced from reference TRBV25-1 and TRBJ2-3, is EADIYQTPRYLVIGTGKKITLECSQTMGHDKMYWYQQDPGMELHLIHYSYGVNSTEKGDLSSESTVSRIRTEHFPLTLESARPSHTSQYLCASSAQSGTSTDTQYFGPGTRLTVL.

This clonotype was recorded a few times. This chain joins TRBV20-1 and TRBJ2-1; TRBD2 matches at 13 bases. The J segment lost 6 bases and the V segment lost 1 base, leaving 6 bases of the junction unmatched. CDR3 size: 16 residues. Germline V gives CDR1 DFQATT, CDR2 SNEGSKA (reference sequence). The DNA of the CDR3 is TGCAGTGCTAGAGGGACTAGCGGGGGAGGGGTCAATGAGCAGTTCTTC. Translation gives CSARGTSGGGVNEQFF.

The V call is TRBV27, the J call TRBJ2-7, with TRBD2 matching 10 bases. Germline assignment: CDR1 MNHEY and CDR2 SMNVEV (reference sequence). Trimming took 5 bases from V and 3 from J; bases not matched to a gene: 10. The length of the CDR3 is 16 residues. In nucleotides, the CDR3 is TGTGCCAGCAGTCCACAAGCCGGGACTAGCGACTACGAGCAGTACTTC. Residues: CASSPQAGTSDYEQYF.

This clonotype was observed a handful of times. This chain links TRBV5-1 with TRBJ2-1; D possibly corresponds to TRBD2 (7 bases). Trimming shortened V by 4 bases and J by 6 bases, and 23 bases separated the two germline ends. The CDR3 covers 17 residues. Germline-derived CDR1 and CDR2 are SGHRS and YFSETQ. This chain's CDR3 is CASSPRGGELPTNEQFF. CDR3 DNA: TGCGCCAGCAGCCCAAGGGGGGGCGAGTTACCTACCAATGAGCAGTTCTTC.

The chain is built from TRBV29-1 and TRBJ2-1; either TRBD1 or TRBD2 may fit D (5 bases each). There are 16 residues in the CDR3. The germline gives CDR1 SQVTM, CDR2 ANQGSEA. Trimming pared 5 bases from V and 0 bases from J, leaving 17 bases between. The DNA of the CDR3 is TGCAGCGTTCCTAGCCTGAGACAGACCTCCTACAATGAGCAGTTCTTC. Amino acids: CSVPSLRQTSYNEQFF.

The table lists this clonotype with a count of one. The chain couples TRBV7-2 to TRBJ1-6; D perhaps matches TRBD1 (6 bases). The CDR3 sequence is 15 residues long. Germline CDR1 reads SGHTA; CDR2 reads FQGNSA. Trimming pared 3 bases from V and 8 bases from J, leaving 14 bases between. This CDR3 is CASSFDRDTYSPLHF. The DNA for the CDR3 is TGTGCCAGCAGCTTCGATCGGGACACCTATTCACCCCTCCACTTT.